The 28 T cell receptor beta chains below were found in one sample sequenced in a study of lymphopenia after photon versus proton radiotherapy. The protocol was immunoSEQ multiplex PCR, while the TCRdb copy is restricted to in-frame clones and leaves out a portion. The sample lists tens of thousands of clones, more than 75% occurring once. The material was peripheral blood, obtained from a patient treated with photon-based radiotherapy. Source of these receptors: a woman in her 70s with pancreatic cancer.

The J gene is TRBJ2-2, the V gene TRBV5-6; possible D gene TRBD2, 5 bases. V was pared by 2 bases and J by 0 bases, with 8 bases between. Germline V CDR1 and CDR2: SGHDT, YYEEEE. The CDR3 is made up of 15 amino acids. CDR3 coding DNA: TGTGCCAGCAGCTTCATCGGGACGAACACCGGGGAGCTGTTTTTT. Protein sequence: CASSFIGTNTGELFF. The full variable domain, its missing parts supplied by reference TRBV5-6 and TRBJ2-2, is DAGVTQSPTHLIKTRGQQVTLRCSPKSGHDTVSWYQQALGQGPQFIFQYYEEEERQRGNFPDRFSGHQFPNYSSELNVNALLLGDSALYLCASSFIGTNTGELFFGEGSRLTVL.

The chain couples TRBV10-3 to TRBJ2-7; 7 bases align to TRBD1. Trimming cost V 6 bases and J 3 bases; bases outside gene matches: 8. The CDR3 runs to 14 residues. Germline V gene data show CDR1 as ENHRY and CDR2 as SYGVKD. CDR3 in amino acids: CAIRAGQVNYEQYF. CDR3 in DNA: TGTGCCATCAGGGCAGGACAGGTGAACTACGAGCAGTACTTC.

The chain carries TRBV7-2 and TRBJ2-1; no reliable D call. The V gene's germline CDR1 is SGHTA and CDR2 FQGNSA. CDR3 length equals 12 residues. V gave up 6 bases and J gave up 6 bases, with 9 bases separating them. The CDR3 loop is CASSLGFNEQFF. For the CDR3, the DNA is TGTGCCAGCAGTTTGGGGTTCAATGAGCAGTTCTTC.

This clone occurred once. The chain recombines TRBV7-8 with TRBJ2-1; 9 bases agree with TRBD2. Germline V gene data show CDR1 as SGHVS and CDR2 as FQNEAQ. The CDR3 is 18 residues long. The V gene end was trimmed by 2 bases and the J gene end by 2 bases; junction bases not matched to a gene: 10. CDR3 amino acids: CASSLLSGSWEAYNEQFF. CDR3 bases: TGTGCCAGCAGCTTACTTAGCGGGAGTTGGGAAGCCTACAATGAGCAGTTCTTC.

The V and J genes are TRBV6-5 and TRBJ2-2; 10 positions agree with TRBD2. Per the germline V gene, CDR1 is MNHEY and CDR2 is SVGAGI. CDR3 size: 13 residues. V dropped 7 bases and J dropped 8; count of bases not matched to a gene: 4. The CDR3 DNA reads as TGTGCCAGCACTAGCGGGAGCTCGGGGGAGCTGTTTTTT. The encoded protein is CASTSGSSGELFF.

The chain employs TRBV5-1 and TRBJ2-1, with 8 bases identical to TRBD2. CDR3 length: 13 residues. V lost 5 bases and J lost 6; bases outside the gene matches: 4. The germline V gene encodes CDR1 SGHRS and CDR2 YFSETQ. CDR3 amino acids: CASSSGGVNEQFF. CDR3 nucleotides: TGCGCCAGCAGTTCGGGAGGGGTCAATGAGCAGTTCTTC.

The genes are TRBV7-3 and TRBJ2-1, with 8 bases fitting TRBD1. The CDR3 is 17 amino acids. CDR1 SGHTA and CDR2 FQGTGA come from the germline V gene. V was pared by 4 bases and J by 3 bases, with 11 bases of the junction left unmatched. The CDR3 coding sequence is TGTGCCAGCAGCTCATCCCAGGGGGCGCGAGGCTACAATGAGCAGTTCTTC. Its translation is CASSSSQGARGYNEQFF.

This chain links TRBV28 with TRBJ1-5, with D possibly matching TRBD1 (5 bases). This CDR3 contains 13 residues. Germline V gene data show CDR1 as MDHEN and CDR2 as SYDVKM. V was trimmed by 1 base and J by 7 bases, leaving 8 bases between them. CDR3 nucleotide sequence: TGTGCCAGCAGTTTATCAGGGCGACAGCCCCAGCATTTT. It encodes CASSLSGRQPQHF.

This clone was observed once. The J gene is TRBJ2-2, the V gene TRBV18; D unclear. This CDR3 region has 16 residues. Trimming took 3 bases from V and 5 from J, leaving 16 bases between them. From germline, CDR1 is KGHSH and CDR2 LQKENI. The CDR3 spells CASSPPGSRATGELFF. The CDR3 DNA reads TGTGCCAGCTCACCTCCAGGCAGCCGCGCGACCGGGGAGCTGTTTTTT.

The chain combines TRBV7-2 with TRBJ1-2, with D unresolved. Trimming cost V 1 base and J 6 bases, with 6 bases left between them. The germline gives CDR1 SGHTA, CDR2 FQGNSA. This CDR3 region has 12 residues. The CDR3 DNA reads TGTGCCAGCAGCTTAGGACCTAATGGCTACACCTTC. Its protein product is CASSLGPNGYTF. Full variable domain (remainder filled in from reference TRBV7-2 and TRBJ1-2): GAGVSQSPSNKVTEKGKDVELRCDPISGHTALYWYRQSLGQGLEFLIYFQGNSAPDKSGLPSDRFSAERTGGSVSTLTIQRTQQEDSAVYLCASSLGPNGYTFGSGTRLTVV.

The genes are TRBV7-6 and TRBJ2-2; 8 bases agree with TRBD1. The CDR3 is made up of 16 amino acids. Trimming removed 6 bases from V and 1 base from J; junction bases left unmatched: 7. Germline V lookup: CDR1 SGHVS, CDR2 FNYEAQ. The CDR3 region is CASSYLGTGNTGELFF. In DNA, the CDR3 is TGTGCCAGCAGTTACTTAGGGACAGGGAACACCGGGGAGCTGTTTTTT.

The V call is TRBV15, the J call TRBJ2-7, with D uncertain. The CDR3 sequence is 14 residues long. Germline CDR1 reads LNHNV; CDR2 reads YYDKDF (reference sequence). Trimming pared 1 base from V and 0 bases from J, leaving 7 bases between. CDR3 DNA: TGTGCCACCAGCAGAGGAGGCGACTCCTACGAGCAGTACTTC. Amino acids: CATSRGGDSYEQYF.

The rearrangement uses TRBV5-4 and TRBJ2-7; 8 nucleotides line up with TRBD2. The ends lost 4 bases at V and 0 bases at J; junction bases unmatched: 6. Germline CDR1 SGHNT, CDR2 YYREEE (reference sequence). The CDR3 spans 15 residues. Here the CDR3 reads CASSATSAYSYEQYF. The CDR3 DNA is TGTGCCAGCAGCGCGACTAGCGCGTACTCCTACGAGCAGTACTTC.

The chain joins TRBV7-8 to TRBJ2-3; no definite D call. The germline V gene encodes CDR1 SGHVS and CDR2 FQNEAQ. The CDR3 runs 15 residues. Trimming stripped 5 bases from V and 6 bases from J, with 18 bases between. CDR3 coding DNA: TGTGCCAGCAGCCCACGCCCAACCCGCCCCGATACGCAGTATTTT. Encoded protein: CASSPRPTRPDTQYF.

This clone was seen once. The CDR3 region is CASSLAWQETQYF. The CDR3 DNA sequence: TGTGCCAGCAGCTTAGCGTGGCAAGAGACCCAGTACTTC. The V and J genes are TRBV7-6 and TRBJ2-5; no reliable D call. This CDR3 has 13 amino acids. Trimming stripped 0 bases from V and 2 bases from J, with 4 bases between. Germline V gene data show CDR1 as SGHVS and CDR2 as FNYEAQ. Using reference TRBV7-6 and TRBJ2-5 for the parts outside the CDR3, the full variable domain is GAGVSQSPRYKVTKRGQDVALRCDPISGHVSLYWYRQALGQGPEFLTYFNYEAQQDKSGLPNDRFSAERPEGSISTLTIQRTEQRDSAMYRCASSLAWQETQYFGPGTRLLVL.

The rearrangement links TRBV19 to TRBJ2-7; 9 nucleotides agree with TRBD2. Germline loops: CDR1 LNHDA, CDR2 SQIVND (reference sequence). J was trimmed by 6 bases and V by 1 base; bases with no gene match: 4. CDR3 length equals 14 residues. CDR3 DNA: TGTGCCAGTAGTATAGCACTAGCGGGCTCCGAGCAGTACTTC. Its protein product is CASSIALAGSEQYF. Drawing the rest from reference TRBV19 and TRBJ2-7, the complete variable domain is DGGITQSPKYLFRKEGQNVTLSCEQNLNHDAMYWYRQDPGQGLRLIYYSQIVNDFQKGDIAEGYSVSREKKESFPLTVTSAQKNPTAFYLCASSIALAGSEQYFGPGTRLTVT.

J is TRBJ2-4 and V is TRBV18; D tentatively reads TRBD1 or TRBD2 (6 bases each). Deletions cut 4 bases from V and 0 bases from J, with 13 bases between. The germline gives CDR1 KGHSH, CDR2 LQKENI. This CDR3 contains 16 residues. The CDR3 spells CASSLGGQLAKNIQYF. Here the CDR3 DNA reads TGTGCCAGCTCACTCGGGGGCCAACTAGCCAAAAACATTCAGTACTTC.

The CDR3 reads CASSEKGRGNTIYF. The DNA of the CDR3 is TGCGCCAGCAGTGAGAAAGGGAGAGGAAACACCATATATTTT. The chain employs TRBV10-2 and TRBJ1-3; unclear D gene. In germline, CDR1 is WSHSY, CDR2 SAAADI. The CDR3 extends over 14 amino acids. Trimming pared 2 bases from V and 4 bases from J, leaving 9 bases between.

The CDR3 DNA is TGTGCCAGCCGGAGTATTTTACCTAACAATGAGCAGTTCTTC. Its protein is CASRSILPNNEQFF. The rearrangement uses TRBV28 and TRBJ2-1; D unclear. This CDR3 is 14 amino acids long. Germline V lookup: CDR1 MDHEN, CDR2 SYDVKM. Trimming removed 8 bases at V and 5 bases at J, with 16 bases between.

The chain has TRBV6-5 and TRBJ1-3; TRBD1 matches at 7 bases. V was pared by 2 bases and J by 7 bases, with 8 bases of the junction left unmatched. The CDR3 length is 15 residues. Germline values: CDR1 MNHEY, CDR2 SVGAGI. The CDR3, as DNA: TGTGCCAGCAGTTACACACAGGGGTCAGGGAACACCATATATTTT. Translated, it gives CASSYTQGSGNTIYF.

V and J are TRBV9 and TRBJ2-7, with no clear D. With 3 bases removed from V and 0 bases from J, the gap between germline ends came to 10 bases. Germline V gene data show CDR1 as SGDLS and CDR2 as YYNGEE. This CDR3 region has 14 residues. The CDR3 DNA follows: TGTGCCAGCAGCGCCCTCAGTATCTCCTACGAGCAGTACTTC. This translates into CASSALSISYEQYF.

This clone was detected once. This rearrangement joins TRBV20-1 to TRBJ1-2; D gene ambiguous. CDR1 DFQATT and CDR2 SNEGSKA come from the germline V gene (reference sequence). Trimming left V 1 base short and J 13 bases short, with 13 bases between. The CDR3 has 11 amino acids. CDR3 nucleotides: TGCAGTGCTAGAGGACGGCCCCGGGTCACCTTC. Its protein is CSARGRPRVTF.

The genes are TRBV4-2 and TRBJ2-7; D may be TRBD1 (6 bases). CDR1 is LGHNA and CDR2 is YNFKEQ in the germline V gene. There are 17 residues in the CDR3. Trimming pared 0 bases from V and 3 bases from J, leaving 18 bases between. In nucleotides, the CDR3 is TGTGCCAGCAGCCAAGAACCGAATTCCAGGGGCCTCTACGAGCAGTACTTC. As protein: CASSQEPNSRGLYEQYF.

This chain uses TRBV7-3 with TRBJ1-1, with 7 bases aligning to TRBD1. This CDR3 contains 19 residues. J gave up 3 bases and V 5 bases, and 21 bases lay outside the gene matches. Germline CDR1 is SGHTA and CDR2 is FQGTGA. CDR3 region: CASSQQGGGRTLGDTEAFF. For the CDR3, the DNA is TGTGCCAGCAGCCAGCAGGGGGGTGGCAGGACCCTTGGGGACACTGAAGCTTTCTTT.

The rearrangement uses TRBV7-9 and TRBJ2-7; D gene ambiguous. The V gene lost 5 bases and the J gene lost 5 bases, with 7 bases spanning the gap. The CDR3 has 11 amino acids. Per germline, CDR1 SEHNR and CDR2 FQNEAQ (reference sequence). The CDR3 sequence is CASSPLDEQYF. The CDR3 DNA is TGTGCCAGCAGCCCTCTCGACGAGCAGTACTTC.

V and J are TRBV4-3 and TRBJ1-3; D is undetermined. Deletions cut 0 bases from V and 0 bases from J, with 9 bases between. The CDR3 has 16 residues. CDR1 and CDR2 from the germline V gene are LGHNA and YSLEER. CDR3 in amino acids: CASSQDAPGSGNTIYF. CDR3 bases: TGCGCCAGCAGCCAAGATGCGCCAGGCTCTGGAAACACCATATATTTT.

This clone has just a few counts. At one boundary the junction diverges from the germline segment, which might be a read error. The V gene is TRBV13, the J gene TRBJ2-7; D is undetermined. The germline CDR1 and CDR2 sequences are PRHDT and FYEKMQ (reference sequence). This CDR3 spans 11 amino acids. DNA of the CDR3: TGTGCCAGCAGCATAGGATACGAGCAGTACTTC. Amino acid sequence: CASSIGYEQYF.

J is TRBJ2-1 and V is TRBV6-6; no definite D call. The CDR3 has 13 residues. The germline V and J ends were trimmed by 1 base and 9 bases, with 10 bases remaining between them. CDR1 and CDR2 (germline): MNHNY, SVGAGI (reference sequence). The CDR3 is CASSYFGEAEQFF. In nucleotides, the CDR3 is TGTGCCAGCAGTTACTTCGGAGAGGCTGAGCAGTTCTTC.